The clone carrying this T cell receptor (beta chain) was detected a few times. The antigen is undetermined. Sequencing followed a ViraFEST assay step that expanded antigen-specific CD4+ T cells with viral peptide pools. It was after 10 days of culture that CD4+ T cells were isolated. Vaccine recipients, nucleocapsid antibody negative, had no prior SARS-CoV-2 infection. This sample stems from a study of vaccination effects on CD4 cells after COVID-19. Method: immunoSEQ multiplex PCR; TCRdb's copy keeps in-frame clones and lacks some. The table records around 60,000 clones, 70% to 80% of them present only once. Findings and limits, study-wide: Substantial clonal contraction characterized both infection- and vaccine-induced clones late after vaccination.

The CDR3 consists of 17 residues. This chain connects TRBV21-1 to TRBJ2-2; the listed D gene, TRBD2, was not tested against the DNA. TRBV21-1 is recorded as a pseudogene. Material: CD4+ T cells from PBMCs cultured with HCoV-NL63 spike peptides, obtained before COVID-19 vaccination. The sequence was obtained from a human donor who received a COVID-19 vaccine. The CDR3 protein is CAPGRGGTLPRTGELFF. CDR3 nucleotides: TGTGCCCCTGGGAGGGGCGGGACCCTTCCTCGCACCGGGGAGCTGTTTTTT.